This entry lists 9 T cell receptor beta chains sequenced from one sample in a study of blood T cell repertoires in COVID-19. The data were produced by immunoSEQ multiplex PCR, yet TCRdb's version contains in-frame clones alone and is incomplete. The table includes approximately 270,000 clones, approximately 90% detected once. Source material: PBMCs or T cells enriched from blood (not recorded which). Every receptor here comes from a man aged 35-49 years who had been exposed to COVID-19.

This clone has a single count. This chain links TRBV10-3 with TRBJ2-7, with D perhaps matching TRBD2 (6 bases). The CDR3 totals 12 residues. The V gene's germline CDR1 is ENHRY and CDR2 SYGVKD. Trimming removed 8 bases from V and 5 bases from J, with 13 bases in between. CDR3 residues: CAIRGGDDEQYF. In DNA, the CDR3 is TGTGCCATCCGAGGAGGGGACGACGAGCAGTACTTC.

The CDR3 nucleotides read TGCAGCGTTGAGTCAGGGGTCACGCCCGGCTACACCTTC. This encodes CSVESGVTPGYTF. The chain employs TRBV29-1 and TRBJ1-2, with D possibly being TRBD1 (6 bases). Looked up from germline, CDR1 is SQVTM and CDR2 is ANQGSEA. The CDR3 length is 13 residues. Trimming took 3 bases from V and 8 from J, leaving 16 bases between them.

J is TRBJ1-5 and V is TRBV6-9, with D possibly TRBD1 on 6 matching bases. Germline V gene sequence: CDR1 MNHGY, CDR2 SVAAGI. The CDR3 sequence is 14 residues long. Trimming pared 4 bases from V and 4 bases from J, leaving 11 bases between. The CDR3 loop is CASSSTGWNQPQHF. DNA for the CDR3: TGTGCCAGCAGTTCAACAGGGTGGAATCAGCCCCAGCATTTT.

The rearrangement links TRBV12-3 or TRBV12-4 to TRBJ2-7; TRBD2 aligns across 7 bases. V shed 6 bases and J 3 bases; nucleotides not matched to a gene: 5. CDR3 length: 13 amino acids. In nucleotides, the CDR3 is TGTGCCAGCAGATATTCGGGGGGCTACGAGCAGTACTTC. This gives the protein CASRYSGGYEQYF.

This chain uses TRBV19 with TRBJ1-4, with TRBD1 matching 10 bases. The V gene's germline CDR1 is LNHDA and CDR2 SQIVND (reference sequence). Losses at the gene ends were 4 bases for V and 5 bases for J; bases not matched to a gene: 4. The CDR3 spans 15 residues. The DNA for the CDR3 is TGTGCCAGTAGTACCCGGGACAGGGGAAATGAAAAACTGTTTTTT. Its translation is CASSTRDRGNEKLFF. Full variable domain (rest looked up from reference TRBV19 and TRBJ1-4): DGGITQSPKYLFRKEGQNVTLSCEQNLNHDAMYWYRQDPGQGLRLIYYSQIVNDFQKGDIAEGYSVSREKKESFPLTVTSAQKNPTAFYLCASSTRDRGNEKLFFGSGTQLSVL.

V and J are TRBV28 and TRBJ1-2; a weak D match, TRBD1 (5 bases). The CDR3 is made up of 15 amino acids. Looked up from germline, CDR1 is MDHEN and CDR2 is SYDVKM. V lost 4 bases to trimming and J lost 3 bases, with 15 bases between them. The CDR3 nucleotides read TGTGCCAGCAGTTCCTCAAACAGGTGGTACTATGGCTACACCTTC. This codes for CASSSSNRWYYGYTF.

The genes are TRBV11-3 and TRBJ2-5; TRBD1 might be the D (6 bases). The CDR3 sequence is 15 residues long. V was clipped by 0 bases and J by 3 bases, with 11 bases between them. Germline V gives CDR1 SGHNT, CDR2 YENEEA. Here the CDR3 reads CASSLDSAGEETQYF. The CDR3 nucleotides read TGTGCCAGCAGCTTAGACTCGGCAGGGGAAGAGACCCAGTACTTC.

The chain joins TRBV29-1 to TRBJ1-1; D is undetermined. The CDR3 runs 16 residues. Germline CDR1 is SQVTM and CDR2 is ANQGSEA. V was pared by 7 bases and J by 0 bases, with 21 bases between. CDR3 nucleotide sequence: TGCAGCGGACTCGGATCCCGGAGCCCTTTGAACACTGAAGCTTTCTTT. Its translation is CSGLGSRSPLNTEAFF.

V gene TRBV5-6 combines with J gene TRBJ2-4, with D possibly matching TRBD2 (6 bases). V was cut by 4 bases and J by 0 bases, with 14 bases left in between. This CDR3 has 16 amino acids. Germline CDR1 and CDR2: SGHDT and YYEEEE. The CDR3 DNA is TGTGCCAGCAGCCCGTGGGGGGTCAGAGCCAAAAACATTCAGTACTTC. Translated, it gives CASSPWGVRAKNIQYF.